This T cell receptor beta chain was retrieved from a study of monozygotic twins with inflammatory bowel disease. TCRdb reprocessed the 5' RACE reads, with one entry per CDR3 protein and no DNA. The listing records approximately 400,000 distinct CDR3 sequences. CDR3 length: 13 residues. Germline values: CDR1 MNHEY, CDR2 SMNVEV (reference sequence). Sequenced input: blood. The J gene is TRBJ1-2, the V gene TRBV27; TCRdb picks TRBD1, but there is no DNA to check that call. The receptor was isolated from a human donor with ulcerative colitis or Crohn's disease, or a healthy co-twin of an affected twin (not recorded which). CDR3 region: CASRRDRVNGYTF.